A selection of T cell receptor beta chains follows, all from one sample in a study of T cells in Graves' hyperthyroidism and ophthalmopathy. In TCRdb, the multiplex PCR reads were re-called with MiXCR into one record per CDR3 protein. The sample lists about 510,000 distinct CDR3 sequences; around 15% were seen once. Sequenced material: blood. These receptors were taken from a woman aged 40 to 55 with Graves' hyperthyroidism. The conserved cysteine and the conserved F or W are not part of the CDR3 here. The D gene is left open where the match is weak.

ASSRSRPETQY,TRBJ2-5,TRBV18,-
ASSLWRSYTDTQY,TRBJ2-3,TRBV28,-
ASSGSWAGELF,TRBJ2-2,TRBV19,-
STHQPGQPEAF,TRBJ1-1,TRBV20-1,TRBD1
ASSTGTLGSGANVLT,TRBJ2-6,TRBV10-2,-
ATSDRAGVQETQY,TRBJ2-5,TRBV24-1,-
ASRAPSDSLGEQY,TRBJ2-7,TRBV12-3/TRBV12-4,-
ASSIDLYRGFDTGELF,TRBJ2-2,TRBV19,TRBD1
ASKITGNTEAF,TRBJ1-1,TRBV28,-
ASSLKAGVSEQF,TRBJ2-1,TRBV7-8,TRBD2
ASSFAQNTEAF,TRBJ1-1,TRBV12-3/TRBV12-4,-
ASRPKGQGVNEQF,TRBJ2-1,TRBV3-1,TRBD1
SARVVSGAGNTEAF,TRBJ1-1,TRBV20-1,-
ASSPLGLVKSGNQPQH,TRBJ1-5,TRBV6-2/TRBV6-3,-
ASSGFLDPAYNEQF,TRBJ2-1,TRBV6-2/TRBV6-3,-